The 8 T cell receptor beta chains listed next were all sequenced from one sample in a study of blood T cell repertoires in COVID-19. Method: immunoSEQ multiplex PCR; TCRdb's copy keeps in-frame clones and lacks some. This table holds some 290,000 clones, 86% found once. Sequencing was carried out using peripheral blood. Receptors originate from a man younger than 30 with active or convalescent COVID-19.

Here the CDR3 DNA reads TGTGCCAGCAGCTTAGGTGGGGGGAACTATGGCTACACCTTC. This codes for CASSLGGGNYGYTF. The chain uses TRBV7-9 and TRBJ1-2, with D maybe TRBD1 (5 bases). Germline lookup yields CDR1 SEHNR and CDR2 FQNEAQ (reference sequence). CDR3 size: 14 residues. Between the trimmed V and J ends, which lost 1 base and 2 bases, there was a span of 8 bases.

The chain combines TRBV5-5 with TRBJ1-5; 11 nucleotides line up with TRBD1. The CDR3 length is 15 residues. V was clipped by 4 bases and J by 6 bases; unmatched bases: 6. Per the germline V gene, CDR1 is SGHKS and CDR2 is YYEKEE (reference sequence). The CDR3 nucleotides are TGTGCCAGCAGCATAGGACAGGGGGCGGGTCAGCCCCAGCATTTT. It is translated as CASSIGQGAGQPQHF.

This chain joins TRBV2 and TRBJ2-4, with TRBD1 matching over 9 bases. This CDR3 is 14 amino acids long. The ends lost 8 bases at V and 6 bases at J; junction bases unmatched: 8. CDR1 is SNHLY, CDR2 FYNNEI, per germline. The CDR3 DNA is TGTGCCAGCGCACAAAGACAGGGGGTAAACATTCAGTACTTC. Translating it yields CASAQRQGVNIQYF.

This chain joins TRBV5-6 and TRBJ1-6, with TRBD1 matching 10 bases. Germline V lookup: CDR1 SGHDT, CDR2 YYEEEE. The CDR3 spans 15 residues. Trimming cost V 3 bases and J 7 bases; bases outside gene matches: 4. The DNA for the CDR3 is TGTGCCAGCAGCTGGGGGGACAGGGGAAATTCACCCCTCCACTTT. It encodes CASSWGDRGNSPLHF.

This clone has a single count. The gene calls are TRBV10-3 and TRBJ1-1; no reliable D call. The CDR3 sequence is 12 residues long. Per germline, CDR1 ENHRY and CDR2 SYGVKD. The V end was cut by 7 bases, the J end by 4 bases, with 10 bases between. The CDR3 DNA reads as TGTGCCATCAAAACGGAGTTCACTGAAGCTTTCTTT. It specifies CAIKTEFTEAFF.

This clone appeared a few times. V and J are TRBV11-3 and TRBJ2-7, with D tentatively TRBD2 (6 bases). V lost 5 bases to trimming and J lost 2 bases, with 7 bases between them. Germline CDR1 SGHNT, CDR2 YENEEA. This CDR3 region has 12 residues. The CDR3 DNA sequence: TGTGCCAGCAGCGGGGAGGCCTACGAGCAGTACTTC. Protein product: CASSGEAYEQYF.

J is TRBJ1-6 and V is TRBV25-1; D perhaps matches TRBD1 (5 bases). In germline, CDR1 is MGHDK, CDR2 SYGVNS. V lost 3 bases, J lost 9 bases, and 9 bases lay in between. This CDR3 region has 13 residues. CDR3 loop: CASSDRVVSPLHF. DNA of the CDR3: TGTGCCAGCAGTGACAGGGTGGTTTCACCCCTCCACTTT.

This clone showed up just a few times. The J gene is TRBJ1-2, the V gene TRBV3-1 (or the pseudogene TRBV3-2); TRBD1 is a possible D gene (5 bases). The CDR3 is 13 amino acids. Looked up from germline, CDR1 is LGHDT and CDR2 is YNNKEL (reference sequence). The V end was cut by 4 bases, the J end by 7 bases, with 13 bases between. This CDR3 reads CASSPVTASGYTF. The CDR3 DNA follows: TGTGCCAGCAGCCCTGTGACAGCAAGTGGCTACACCTTC.